Below are 5 T cell receptor beta chains sequenced from a single sample in a study of cytomegalovirus exposure and HLA in healthy donors (dated by TCRdb to about 2017). Libraries were constructed by the immunoSEQ multiplex PCR assay. For the multiplex PCR, a mixture combining 60 forward primers for TCR Vbeta segments and 13 reverse primers for TCR Jbeta segments was used. Entries here come from immuneACCESS through TCRdb and include only in-frame sequences with V and J called. Some clones fail to appear in such tables; in the studies checked, an unresolved V gene covers under half of the shortfall, and the cause of the remainder is unknown. This sample has about 160,000 clones in its table, and roughly 84% of those were observed once. About 6% of the sample is in the top ten clones. Sequenced material: PBMCs. The receptors shown here come from a man aged 50 to 59 in good health and CMV-seropositive.

The chain has TRBV4-2 and TRBJ1-1; possible D gene TRBD1, 5 bases. The V end was cut by 0 bases, the J end by 2 bases, with 7 bases between. Germline assignment: CDR1 LGHNA and CDR2 YNFKEQ. The CDR3 length is 14 residues. This CDR3 is CASSQDRGNTEAFF. The DNA of the CDR3 is TGTGCCAGCAGCCAAGATAGGGGTAACACTGAAGCTTTCTTT.

The rearrangement uses TRBV5-6 and TRBJ2-5, with a tentative D call TRBD2 (5 bases). Germline CDR1 and CDR2: SGHDT and YYEEEE. The V end lost 6 bases, the J end lost 1 base, and 16 bases lay between the germline ends. The CDR3 consists of 15 residues. CDR3 in amino acids: CASTPRTAGQETQYF. The CDR3 DNA reads TGTGCCAGCACTCCCCGGACGGCGGGCCAAGAGACCCAGTACTTC.

CDR3 in amino acids: CASSLQGGAFNEQFF. The CDR3 DNA is TGCGCCAGCAGCTTGCAAGGGGGCGCTTTCAATGAGCAGTTCTTC. The genes are TRBV5-1 and TRBJ2-1; the match to TRBD1 covers 7 bases. The length of the CDR3 is 15 residues. The V segment lost 1 base and the J segment 6 bases; nucleotides outside the gene matches: 7. Germline-derived CDR1 and CDR2 are SGHRS and YFSETQ.

The chain links TRBV30 to TRBJ2-2, with 10 bases aligning to TRBD2. With 2 bases clipped from V and 8 bases from J, the junction kept 11 bases outside the gene matches. The CDR3 length is 16 residues. The V gene's germline CDR1 is GTSNPN and CDR2 SVGIG (reference sequence). The CDR3 DNA sequence: TGTGCCTGGAGTCCCGCGTCTAGCGGGAGTTTTGGGGAGCTGTTTTTT. Encoded protein: CAWSPASSGSFGELFF.

The V and J genes are TRBV5-4 and TRBJ2-3; 13 bases align to TRBD2. The V gene's germline CDR1 is SGHNT and CDR2 YYREEE (reference sequence). The ends lost 1 base at V and 3 bases at J; junction bases unmatched: 5. The CDR3 length is 17 residues. This CDR3 reads CASSLLKLAGGTDTQYF. CDR3 nucleotides: TGTGCCAGCAGCTTGCTCAAACTAGCGGGGGGGACAGATACGCAGTATTTT.